These 8 T cell receptor beta chains were sequenced from one sample in a study of T cells in localized non-small cell lung cancer. Repertoires were generated with immunoSEQ multiplex PCR, while TCRdb's copy carries only in-frame clones and drops some. This sample has roughly 64,000 clones, with roughly 81% found just once. The sample was PBMCs, taken before any cancer treatment. The receptors originated from a man aged 35-69 years with stage II lung adenocarcinoma.

This chain links TRBV19 with TRBJ2-7; the match to TRBD2 covers 8 bases. The CDR3 runs to 15 residues. CDR1 is LNHDA, CDR2 SQIVND, per germline (reference sequence). Trimming cost V 4 bases and J 7 bases; bases outside gene matches: 12. The CDR3 region is CASSTSDLRGGEQYF. DNA for the CDR3: TGTGCCAGTAGTACCTCGGACCTCCGGGGGGGAGAGCAGTACTTC.

This clone was picked up a small number of times. The chain joins TRBV14 to TRBJ2-4; 9 bases fit TRBD1. Germline-derived CDR1 and CDR2 are SGHDN and FVKESK. This CDR3 region has 15 residues. V was clipped by 5 bases and J by 2 bases; unmatched bases: 4. The CDR3 region is CASSVQGATKNIQYF. The CDR3 nucleotides are TGTGCCAGCAGCGTACAGGGGGCCACCAAAAACATTCAGTACTTC.

V and J are TRBV7-2 and TRBJ2-5; D perhaps matches TRBD1 (5 bases). The V end was cut by 2 bases, the J end by 1 base, with 14 bases between. This CDR3 comprises 16 residues. The germline V gene encodes CDR1 SGHTA and CDR2 FQGNSA. CDR3 nucleotides: TGTGCCAGCAGCTTAATGGCAGGGTTAGGCCAAGAGACCCAGTACTTC. This encodes CASSLMAGLGQETQYF.

The rearrangement joins TRBV9 to TRBJ2-1; the match to TRBD2 covers 7 bases. The germline CDR1 and CDR2 sequences are SGDLS and YYNGEE. Trimming cost V 3 bases and J 5 bases; bases outside gene matches: 11. The CDR3 has 16 residues. The CDR3 nucleotides are TGTGCCAGCAGCGCCGAAGGAGGGAGGGCGGACAATGAGCAGTTCTTC. This translates into CASSAEGGRADNEQFF.

Only a few counts were recorded for this clone. CDR3 protein: CASSLAEGLTEAFF. In nucleotides, the CDR3 is TGTGCCAGCAGCTTAGCGGAGGGGCTGACTGAAGCTTTCTTT. The genes are TRBV11-1 and TRBJ1-1; TRBD1 is a possible D gene (5 bases). This CDR3 comprises 14 residues. Trimming cost V 0 bases and J 5 bases, with 10 bases left between them. CDR1 and CDR2 from the germline V gene are SGHAT and FQDESV (reference sequence).

The rearrangement links TRBV7-2 to TRBJ1-5; tentatively, D is TRBD1 (5 bases). The V gene's germline CDR1 is SGHTA and CDR2 FQGNSA. Trimming cost V 5 bases and J 3 bases, with 17 bases left between them. The CDR3 consists of 16 residues. DNA of the CDR3: TGTGCCAGCAGCCCCGGGGCGGCCGGGTACAATCAGCCCCAGCATTTT. This gives the protein CASSPGAAGYNQPQHF.

The chain combines TRBV30 with TRBJ1-2; 7 bases match TRBD1. Trimming removed 5 bases from V and 7 bases from J; junction bases left unmatched: 10. This CDR3 spans 13 amino acids. Germline V gene lookup returns CDR1 GTSNPN and CDR2 SVGIG (reference sequence). As DNA, the CDR3 is TGTGCCTGGTCCCCAGGGGGGGAGGCTGGCTACACCTTC. Protein product: CAWSPGGEAGYTF.

V gene TRBV7-3 combines with J gene TRBJ2-1; 11 bases are shared with TRBD1. The length of the CDR3 is 16 residues. J lost 2 bases, V lost 1 base, and 1 base had no gene match. The germline V gene encodes CDR1 SGHTA and CDR2 FQGTGA. CDR3 sequence: CASSLRGQGAYNEQFF. The CDR3 DNA follows: TGTGCCAGCAGCTTAAGGGGACAGGGGGCCTACAATGAGCAGTTCTTC. Drawing the rest from reference TRBV7-3 and TRBJ2-1, the complete variable domain is GAGVSQTPSNKVTEKGKYVELRCDPISGHTALYWYRQSLGQGPEFLIYFQGTGAADDSGLPNDRFFAVRPEGSVSTLKIQRTERGDSAVYLCASSLRGQGAYNEQFFGPGTRLTVL.